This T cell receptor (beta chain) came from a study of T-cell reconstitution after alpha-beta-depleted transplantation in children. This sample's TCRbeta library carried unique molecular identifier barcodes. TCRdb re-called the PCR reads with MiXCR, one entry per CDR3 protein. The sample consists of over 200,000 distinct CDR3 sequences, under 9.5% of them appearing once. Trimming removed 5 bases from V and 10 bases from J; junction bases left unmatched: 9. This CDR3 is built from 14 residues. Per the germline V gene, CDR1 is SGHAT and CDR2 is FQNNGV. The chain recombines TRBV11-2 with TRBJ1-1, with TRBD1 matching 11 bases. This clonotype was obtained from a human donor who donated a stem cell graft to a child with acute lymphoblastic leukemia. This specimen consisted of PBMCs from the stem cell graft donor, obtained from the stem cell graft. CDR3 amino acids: CASSTRTGGVTAFF. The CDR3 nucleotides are TGTGCCAGCAGCACCCGGACAGGGGGCGTAACAGCTTTCTTT.